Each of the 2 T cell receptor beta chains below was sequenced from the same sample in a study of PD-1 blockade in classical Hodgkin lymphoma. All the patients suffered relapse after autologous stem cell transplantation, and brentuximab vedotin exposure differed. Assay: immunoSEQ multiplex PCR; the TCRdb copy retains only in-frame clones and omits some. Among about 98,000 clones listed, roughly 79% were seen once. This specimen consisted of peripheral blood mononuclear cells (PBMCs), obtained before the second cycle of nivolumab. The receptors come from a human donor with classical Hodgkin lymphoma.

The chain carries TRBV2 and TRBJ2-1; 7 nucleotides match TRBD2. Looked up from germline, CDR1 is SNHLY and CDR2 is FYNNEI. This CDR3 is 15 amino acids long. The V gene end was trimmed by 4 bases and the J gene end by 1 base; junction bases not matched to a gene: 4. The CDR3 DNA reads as TGTGCCAGCAGTGTCAGAGCGGGATCCTACAATGAGCAGTTCTTC. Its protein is CASSVRAGSYNEQFF.

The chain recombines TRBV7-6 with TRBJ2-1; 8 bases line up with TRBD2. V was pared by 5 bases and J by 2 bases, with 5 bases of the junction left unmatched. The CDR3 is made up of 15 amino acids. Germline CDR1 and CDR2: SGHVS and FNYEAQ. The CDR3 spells CASSRSGSAYNEQFF. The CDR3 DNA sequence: TGTGCCAGCAGCCGCAGCGGGAGCGCCTACAATGAGCAGTTCTTC.